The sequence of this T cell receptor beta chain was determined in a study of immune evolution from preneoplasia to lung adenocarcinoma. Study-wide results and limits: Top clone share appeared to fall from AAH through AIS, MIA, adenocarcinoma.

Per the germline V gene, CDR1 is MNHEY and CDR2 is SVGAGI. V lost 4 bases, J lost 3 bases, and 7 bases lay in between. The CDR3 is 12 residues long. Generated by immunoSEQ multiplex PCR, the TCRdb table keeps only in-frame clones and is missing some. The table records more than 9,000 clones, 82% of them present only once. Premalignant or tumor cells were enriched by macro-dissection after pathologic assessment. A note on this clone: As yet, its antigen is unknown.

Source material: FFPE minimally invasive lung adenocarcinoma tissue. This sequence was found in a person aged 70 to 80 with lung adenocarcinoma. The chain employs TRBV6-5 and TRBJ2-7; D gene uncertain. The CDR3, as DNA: TGTGCCAGCAGTTCCAGCATCTACGAGCAGTACTTC. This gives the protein CASSSSIYEQYF.